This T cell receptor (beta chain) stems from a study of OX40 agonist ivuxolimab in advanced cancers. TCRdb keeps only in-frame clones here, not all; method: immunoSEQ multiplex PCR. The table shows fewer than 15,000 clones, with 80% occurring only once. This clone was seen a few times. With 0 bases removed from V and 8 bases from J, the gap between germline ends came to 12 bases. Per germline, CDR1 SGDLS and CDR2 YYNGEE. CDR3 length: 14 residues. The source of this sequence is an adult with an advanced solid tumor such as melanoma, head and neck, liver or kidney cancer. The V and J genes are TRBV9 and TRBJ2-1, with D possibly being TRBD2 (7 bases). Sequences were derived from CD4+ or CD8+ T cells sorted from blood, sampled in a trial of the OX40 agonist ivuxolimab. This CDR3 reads CASSVGGGGDEQFF. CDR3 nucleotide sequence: TGTGCCAGCAGCGTAGGCGGAGGGGGGGATGAGCAGTTCTTC.